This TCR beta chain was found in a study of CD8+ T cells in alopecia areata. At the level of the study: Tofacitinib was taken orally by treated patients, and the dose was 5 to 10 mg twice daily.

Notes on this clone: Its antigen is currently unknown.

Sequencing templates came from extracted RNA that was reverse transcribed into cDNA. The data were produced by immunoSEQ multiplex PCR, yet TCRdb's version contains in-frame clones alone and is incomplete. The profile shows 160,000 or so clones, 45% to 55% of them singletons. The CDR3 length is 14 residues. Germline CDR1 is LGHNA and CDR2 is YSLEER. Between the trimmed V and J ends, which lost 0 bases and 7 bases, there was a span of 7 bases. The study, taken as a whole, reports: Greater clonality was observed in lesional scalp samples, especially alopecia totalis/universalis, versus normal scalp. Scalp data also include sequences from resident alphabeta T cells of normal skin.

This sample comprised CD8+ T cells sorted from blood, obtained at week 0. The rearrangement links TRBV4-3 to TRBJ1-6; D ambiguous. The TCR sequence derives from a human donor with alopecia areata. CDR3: CASSQDIVNSPLHF. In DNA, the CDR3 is TGCGCCAGCAGCCAAGATATTGTAAATTCACCCCTCCACTTT.